The next 15 T cell receptor beta chains were all read from a single sample in a study of CD8 T cells in ankylosing spondylitis. From the 5' RACE reads, TCRdb called clonotypes with MiXCR, one entry per CDR3 protein. This table holds about 88,000 distinct CDR3 sequences, around 30% found once. Sequences were obtained from blood, either unsorted or a sorted T cell fraction (not recorded which). The receptor set was obtained from a male donor with ankylosing spondylitis or in good health (not recorded which).

This clonotype has a handful of counts. The chain joins TRBV5-1 to TRBJ2-3; 10 bases match TRBD2. CDR3 length: 16 amino acids. CDR1 is SGHRS, CDR2 YFSETQ, per germline. V lost 0 bases to trimming and J lost 4 bases; unmatched junction nucleotides: 5. CDR3 sequence: CASSLGPSGGPDTQYF. The CDR3, as DNA: TGCGCCAGCAGCTTGGGGCCTAGCGGGGGACCAGATACGCAGTATTTT.

The sample holds a few counts of this clonotype. The chain employs TRBV5-1 and TRBJ2-7, with 9 bases fitting TRBD2. Germline assignment: CDR1 SGHRS and CDR2 YFSETQ. CDR3 length equals 15 residues. V trimming: 1 base; J trimming: 3 bases; junction bases outside the gene matches: 5. The CDR3 region is CASSLSSSGNYEQYF. The CDR3 coding sequence is TGCGCCAGCAGCTTGTCCTCTAGCGGGAACTACGAGCAGTACTTC.

As DNA, the CDR3 is TGTGCCAGCCGGGACAGGGGACATCGGTCGTTGGGCACAGATACGCAGTATTTT. This translates into CASRDRGHRSLGTDTQYF. This chain links TRBV19 with TRBJ2-3; 10 nucleotides align to TRBD1. This CDR3 comprises 18 residues. V was clipped by 9 bases and J by 1 base; unmatched bases: 16. The germline gives CDR1 LNHDA, CDR2 SQIVND (reference sequence).

This clonotype was recorded a few times. The chain uses TRBV7-8 and TRBJ2-3; 9 bases are a match to TRBD2. This CDR3 is 14 amino acids long. The junction had 3 bases not matched to a gene; V was cut back by 5 bases and J by 3 bases. The germline V gene has CDR1 SGHVS and CDR2 FQNEAQ. The CDR3 loop reads CASSAGGRTDTQYF. The CDR3 bases are TGTGCCAGCAGCGCGGGGGGGCGGACAGATACGCAGTATTTT.

The V and J genes are TRBV12-3 or TRBV12-4 and TRBJ2-3; 9 bases are a match to TRBD2. The CDR3 has 14 amino acids. V gave up 4 bases and J gave up 2 bases; unmatched junction bases: 1. The DNA of the CDR3 is TGTGCCAGCAGTTCTAGCGGGGTCACAGATACGCAGTATTTT. Encoded protein: CASSSSGVTDTQYF.

This clonotype has at least ten counts. The gene calls are TRBV27 and TRBJ2-7, with D hard to call. Germline V gene data show CDR1 as MNHEY and CDR2 as SMNVEV (reference sequence). V shed 5 bases and J shed 0 bases, with 14 bases lying between them. The CDR3 is 15 amino acids. The chain's CDR3 is CASSPATASSYEQYF. The CDR3 DNA is TGTGCCAGCAGTCCCGCAACCGCTAGCTCCTACGAGCAGTACTTC.

This clonotype was found a few times. The junction does not match germline at one end; this may be a read error. The chain links TRBV12-3 or TRBV12-4 to TRBJ2-4, with a possible D match to TRBD1 (6 bases). The CDR3 loop spans 12 amino acids. Here the CDR3 DNA reads TGTGCCAGCAGTTTTGGCGCGGCAGGGGAGAATTTC. Encoded protein: CASSFGAAGENF.

This clonotype was observed at least ten times. J is TRBJ1-1 and V is TRBV5-1, with TRBD1 as a possible D gene (5 bases). With 0 bases removed from V and 4 bases from J, the gap between germline ends came to 7 bases. The CDR3 runs 13 residues. The germline V gene has CDR1 SGHRS and CDR2 YFSETQ. CDR3 sequence (DNA): TGCGCCAGCAGCTTGGAAAGGGGCACTGAAGCTTTCTTT. Protein product: CASSLERGTEAFF.

This clonotype appeared a few times. This sequence joins TRBV20-1 and TRBJ2-1; D is perhaps TRBD2 (6 bases). Germline CDR1 is DFQATT and CDR2 is SNEGSKA (reference sequence). The CDR3 loop spans 13 amino acids. The V gene lost 3 bases and the J gene lost 4 bases, with 10 bases spanning the gap. CDR3 in amino acids: CSASGDFYNEQFF. The CDR3 DNA follows: TGCAGTGCTAGCGGGGACTTTTACAATGAGCAGTTCTTC.

The chain employs TRBV5-5 and TRBJ1-4; D possibly corresponds to TRBD1 (6 bases). Germline CDR1 SGHKS, CDR2 YYEKEE (reference sequence). The CDR3 is 16 amino acids. Trimming left V 0 bases short and J 7 bases short, with 16 bases between. The CDR3 sequence is CASSLGIGQGTEKLFF. Written as DNA, the CDR3 is TGTGCCAGCAGCTTGGGGATTGGGCAGGGGACTGAAAAACTGTTTTTT.

In this sample, this clonotype turned up a few times. The chain uses TRBV5-1 and TRBJ1-1; weak D call: TRBD1 (5 bases). V was clipped by 0 bases and J by 6 bases, with 9 bases between them. The CDR3 totals 13 residues. Germline loops: CDR1 SGHRS, CDR2 YFSETQ. In DNA form, the CDR3 reads TGCGCCAGCAGCTTGGGGCAGGGCGCTGAAGCTTTCTTT. Translated: CASSLGQGAEAFF. Full variable domain (rest looked up from reference TRBV5-1 and TRBJ1-1): KAGVTQTPRYLIKTRGQQVTLSCSPISGHRSVSWYQQTPGQGLQFLFEYFSETQRNKGNFPGRFSGRQFSNSRSEMNVSTLELGDSALYLCASSLGQGAEAFFGQGTRLTVV.

This clonotype was seen ten or more times. V and J are TRBV20-1 and TRBJ2-7; D unresolved. V was pared by 6 bases and J by 2 bases, with 11 bases between. Germline V gene lookup returns CDR1 DFQATT and CDR2 SNEGSKA (reference sequence). This CDR3 contains 12 residues. CDR3 amino acids: CSASTRPYEQYF. CDR3 nucleotide sequence: TGCAGTGCATCGACCCGACCCTACGAGCAGTACTTC.

V gene TRBV7-2 combines with J gene TRBJ1-4; 7 bases align to TRBD1. Germline trimming cut 0 bases from V and 8 bases from J; bases unmatched to any gene: 6. Germline CDR1 SGHTA, CDR2 FQGNSA. The CDR3 is 15 residues long. The CDR3 is CASSLATGREEKLFF. The DNA of the CDR3 is TGTGCCAGCAGCTTAGCGACAGGGAGGGAGGAAAAACTGTTTTTT. Supplemented by reference TRBV7-2 and TRBJ1-4, the full variable domain reads GAGVSQSPSNKVTEKGKDVELRCDPISGHTALYWYRQSLGQGLEFLIYFQGNSAPDKSGLPSDRFSAERTGGSVSTLTIQRTQQEDSAVYLCASSLATGREEKLFFGSGTQLSVL.

This chain links TRBV20-1 with TRBJ1-1, with D uncertain. Germline loops: CDR1 DFQATT, CDR2 SNEGSKA (reference sequence). This CDR3 is 13 amino acids long. Trimming removed 0 bases at V and 2 bases at J, with 7 bases between. CDR3 region: CSARDPTNTEAFF. The CDR3 bases are TGCAGTGCTAGAGATCCGACTAACACTGAAGCTTTCTTT.

The genes are TRBV9 and TRBJ2-1, with 10 bases aligning to TRBD2. Germline V gene lookup returns CDR1 SGDLS and CDR2 YYNGEE. There are 15 residues in the CDR3. The J segment lost 7 bases and the V segment lost 7 bases, leaving 11 bases of the junction unmatched. The CDR3 spells CASGYPSGSYNEQFF. The CDR3 region has the DNA TGTGCCAGCGGGTATCCTAGCGGGAGTTATAATGAGCAGTTCTTC.